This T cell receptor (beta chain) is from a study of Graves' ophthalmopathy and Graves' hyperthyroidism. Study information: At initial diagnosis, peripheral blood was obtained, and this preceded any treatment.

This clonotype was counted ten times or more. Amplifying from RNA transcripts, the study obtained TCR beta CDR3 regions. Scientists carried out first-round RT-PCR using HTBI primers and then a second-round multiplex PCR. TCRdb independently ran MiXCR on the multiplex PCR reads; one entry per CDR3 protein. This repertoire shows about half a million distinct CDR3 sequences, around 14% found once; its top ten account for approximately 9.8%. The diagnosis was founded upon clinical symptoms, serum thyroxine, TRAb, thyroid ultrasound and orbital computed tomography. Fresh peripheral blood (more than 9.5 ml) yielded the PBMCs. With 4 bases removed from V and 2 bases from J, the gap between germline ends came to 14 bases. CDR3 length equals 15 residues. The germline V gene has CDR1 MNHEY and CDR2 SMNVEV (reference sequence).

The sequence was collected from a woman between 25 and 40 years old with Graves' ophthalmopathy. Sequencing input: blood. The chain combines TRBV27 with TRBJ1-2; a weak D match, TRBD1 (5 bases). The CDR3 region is CASSYRRDGNYGYTF. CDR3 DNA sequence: TGTGCCAGCAGTTACCGCCGGGACGGGAACTATGGCTACACCTTC.